Listed below are T cell receptor beta chains from one sample, sequenced in a study of blood T cell repertoires in COVID-19. Clones were sequenced by immunoSEQ multiplex PCR, and TCRdb holds only the in-frame ones, with some missing. The sample lists more than 85,000 clones, approximately 90% occurring once. The material sequenced was peripheral blood. These receptors all stem from a human donor with COVID-19, enrolled during active disease. The donor label of this sample is uncertain. The CDR3 runs from the conserved cysteine through the conserved F or W. Fields, in order: J gene, D gene, clone size, V gene, CDR3 protein, CDR3 DNA. D genes are given only for firm matches. Size values are once, few and many counts, or a class for expanded clones, and some rows have none.

J: TRBJ1-6; D: -; size: -; V: TRBV18; CDR3: CASSPSISDHNSPLHF; DNA: TGTGCCAGCTCACCTTCGATCAGCGATCACAATTCACCCCTCCACTTT
J: TRBJ1-2; D: -; size: once; V: TRBV7-9; CDR3: CASSLGAAGRAYGYTF; DNA: TGTGCCAGCAGCTTAGGGGCCGCAGGGAGGGCCTATGGCTACACCTTC
J: TRBJ1-5; D: -; size: few; V: TRBV7-2; CDR3: CASSLEVGLSNQPQHF; DNA: TGTGCCAGCAGCTTAGAAGTGGGGCTTAGCAATCAGCCCCAGCATTTT
J: TRBJ1-1; D: -; size: -; V: TRBV21-1; CDR3: CASSKVRGRWTPGTEAFF; DNA: TGTGCCAGCAGCAAAGTAAGGGGGCGGTGGACCCCCGGCACTGAAGCTTTCTTT
J: TRBJ1-2; D: -; size: -; V: TRBV6-5; CDR3: CASSYSGQPSGGYTF; DNA: TGTGCCAGCAGTTACTCGGGACAACCTAGCGGCGGCTACACCTTC
J: TRBJ1-2; D: -; size: once; V: TRBV10-1; CDR3: CASSERSGYTF; DNA: TGCGCCAGCAGTGAGCGCAGTGGCTACACCTTC
J: TRBJ1-4; D: TRBD1; size: -; V: TRBV5-4; CDR3: CASSLGTGNQNEKLFF; DNA: TGTGCCAGCAGCTTGGGGACAGGGAATCAGAATGAAAAACTGTTTTTT
J: TRBJ1-3; D: TRBD1; size: -; V: TRBV18; CDR3: CASSPTRGRSGNTIYF; DNA: TGTGCCAGCTCACCAACCAGGGGGCGTTCTGGAAACACCATATATTTT
J: TRBJ1-2; D: TRBD1; size: -; V: TRBV29-1; CDR3: CSVGPDRTEGYTF; DNA: TGCAGCGTCGGACCGGACAGGACAGAGGGCTACACCTTC
J: TRBJ1-1; D: TRBD1; size: few; V: TRBV29-1; CDR3: CSGRDRGRQNTEAFF; DNA: TGCAGCGGCCGGGACAGGGGGCGACAGAACACTGAAGCTTTCTTT
J: TRBJ1-5; D: -; size: -; V: TRBV30; CDR3: CAWAGDSNQPQHF; DNA: TGTGCCTGGGCAGGGGATAGCAATCAGCCCCAGCATTTT
J: TRBJ1-1; D: -; size: -; V: TRBV12-1; CDR3: CASSFARRDRGRKGLRSGAFF; DNA: TGTGCCAGCAGCTTTGCCCGCCGGGACAGGGGGCGCAAGGGCCTAAGATCAGGAGCTTTCTTT
J: TRBJ2-7; D: -; size: -; V: TRBV3-1/TRBV3-2; CDR3: CASSQTGTGYEQYF; DNA: TGTGCCAGCAGCCAAACAGGGACGGGGTACGAGCAGTACTTC
J: TRBJ1-3; D: -; size: -; V: TRBV29-1; CDR3: CSVGYTSSGNTIYF; DNA: TGCAGCGTTGGATATACGAGCTCTGGAAACACCATATATTTT